The clone carrying this T cell receptor beta chain was recorded a few times. The data are from a study of identical twins. The germline CDR1 and CDR2 sequences are LGHNT and FRNRAP. The CDR3 runs 14 residues. V lost 6 bases, J lost 0 bases, and 2 bases stayed unmatched. MiXCR, run by TCRdb on the 5' RACE reads, gives a single entry per CDR3 protein. Of 420,000 or so distinct CDR3 sequences in the sample, about 18% were seen once. The receptor was isolated from a man between 45 and 60 years old in good health. Sequencing was carried out using naive T cells sorted from blood. The chain links TRBV12-5 to TRBJ2-1, with 7 bases fitting TRBD2. Written as DNA, the CDR3 is TGTGCTAGTGGGCCGGGAGGCTCCTACAATGAGCAGTTCTTC. As protein: CASGPGGSYNEQFF.